The 23 T cell receptor beta chains presented below share a single source sample, sequenced in a study of cytomegalovirus exposure and HLA in healthy donors. A multiplex PCR was run with 60 Vbeta primers and 13 Jbeta primers. Repertoires were generated with immunoSEQ multiplex PCR, while TCRdb's copy carries only in-frame clones and drops some. The table includes about 120,000 clones, roughly 76% detected once. The sample was PBMCs. All receptors derive from a man aged 25 to 45 in good health and CMV-seronegative.

This clone showed up just a few times. The rearrangement joins TRBV28 to TRBJ2-1; 8 bases line up with TRBD2. J gave up 5 bases and V 8 bases, and 8 bases lay outside the gene matches. The CDR3 totals 14 residues. The germline CDR1 and CDR2 sequences are MDHEN and SYDVKM. Here the CDR3 reads CASVGTSRNNEQFF. CDR3 nucleotide sequence: TGTGCCAGCGTGGGGACTAGTAGGAACAATGAGCAGTTCTTC.

This chain links TRBV28 with TRBJ2-7; 8 nucleotides line up with TRBD1. The CDR3 sequence is 15 residues long. Germline-derived CDR1 and CDR2 are MDHEN and SYDVKM. Trimming took 4 bases from V and 5 from J; bases not matched to a gene: 10. The CDR3 nucleotides are TGTGCCAGCAGTTCGCCCAGCAGGGGGCGCCACGAGCAGTACTTC. Translating it yields CASSSPSRGRHEQYF.

The chain has TRBV27 and TRBJ2-1; a weak D match, TRBD1 (6 bases). Germline assignment: CDR1 MNHEY and CDR2 SMNVEV (reference sequence). The V gene lost 3 bases and the J gene lost 7 bases, with 10 bases spanning the gap. CDR3 length: 13 residues. DNA for the CDR3: TGTGCCAGCAGTTTGCAGGGGCCGAATGAGCAGTTCTTC. It codes for CASSLQGPNEQFF.

V usage is TRBV2 and J usage is TRBJ1-2, with TRBD1 matching over 9 bases. The CDR3 has 16 amino acids. With 5 bases clipped from V and 4 bases from J, the junction kept 11 bases outside the gene matches. CDR1 SNHLY and CDR2 FYNNEI come from the germline V gene. The CDR3 sequence: CASSPPRQGGGYGYTF. Here the CDR3 DNA reads TGTGCCAGCAGTCCGCCACGACAGGGGGGTGGCTATGGCTACACCTTC.

The chain joins TRBV15 to TRBJ1-5, with TRBD1 as a possible D gene (6 bases). CDR3 length equals 16 residues. Germline V gives CDR1 LNHNV, CDR2 YYDKDF (reference sequence). Deletions cut 5 bases from V and 3 bases from J, with 17 bases between. The CDR3 DNA reads TGTGCCACCAGCGGACCCGACAGGAGCATCAATCAGCCCCAGCATTTT. Translation gives CATSGPDRSINQPQHF.

In the case of this clone: The conserved phenylalanine or tryptophan is not found at the CDR3 terminus, so this likely reflects a read error. The DNA is omitted, as the CDR3 cannot be located on it reliably, and the CDR3 follows TCRdb's listing. This chain joins TRBV4-2 and TRBJ1-6. The CDR3 adds up to 8 amino acids, both ends counted. From germline, CDR1 is LGHNA and CDR2 YNFKEQ. CDR3 sequence: CASSRGEA.

The chain recombines TRBV5-1 with TRBJ2-7; 11 bases line up with TRBD2. Germline assignment: CDR1 SGHRS and CDR2 YFSETQ. The CDR3 runs 17 residues. J lost 2 bases, V lost 1 base, and 8 bases had no gene match. The CDR3 here is CASSLLAGGASPYEQYF. The CDR3 DNA reads TGCGCCAGCAGCTTGCTAGCGGGGGGCGCCTCTCCCTACGAGCAGTACTTC.

J is TRBJ1-6 and V is TRBV25-1; 7 nucleotides agree with TRBD1. The CDR3 is 13 amino acids. Looked up from germline, CDR1 is MGHDK and CDR2 is SYGVNS. J gave up 7 bases and V 6 bases, and 3 bases lay outside the gene matches. The CDR3 sequence: CASSPGGNSPLHF. The CDR3 region has the DNA TGTGCCAGCAGCCCAGGGGGAAATTCACCCCTCCACTTT.

The CDR3 DNA reads TGTGCCAGCAGCTTAAGGGCGTCGGGAGGGACTGAAGCTTTCTTT. It translates to CASSLRASGGTEAFF. This rearrangement joins TRBV7-2 to TRBJ1-1; D not resolved. Trimming took off 2 bases at V and 5 bases at J, with 15 bases between the two ends. Germline CDR1 SGHTA, CDR2 FQGNSA. The CDR3 has 15 amino acids.

Note on this clone: One end of the junction fails to match germline, which may point to a read error. The rearrangement joins TRBV5-6 to TRBJ2-5, with D perhaps TRBD2 (5 bases). The CDR3 length is 11 residues. Per germline, CDR1 SGHDT and CDR2 YYEEEE. The DNA for the CDR3 is TGTGCCAGCAGCTGGTCTGCTAGCTGGCACTTC. Residues: CASSWSASWHF.

The chain is built from TRBV7-2 and TRBJ2-5; possible D gene TRBD2, 5 bases. Germline CDR1 is SGHTA and CDR2 is FQGNSA. V shed 3 bases and J shed 0 bases, with 8 bases lying between them. The CDR3 is made up of 14 amino acids. The CDR3 loop reads CASSFPGNQETQYF. For the CDR3, the DNA is TGTGCCAGCAGCTTTCCCGGGAACCAAGAGACCCAGTACTTC.

For the CDR3, the DNA is TGTGCCTGGAGTACCCCCCGGGACAGGGTTAGGGTCACAGATACGCAGTATTTT. Translation gives CAWSTPRDRVRVTDTQYF. V usage is TRBV30 and J usage is TRBJ2-3, with 9 bases identical to TRBD1. The CDR3 is 18 amino acids. Per the germline V gene, CDR1 is GTSNPN and CDR2 is SVGIG (reference sequence). J was trimmed by 2 bases and V by 2 bases; bases with no gene match: 14.

The CDR3 reads CASGSTPAYEQYF. DNA for the CDR3: TGTGCCAGCGGATCGACACCCGCCTACGAGCAGTACTTC. J is TRBJ2-7 and V is TRBV6-5; no firm D call. The CDR3 has 13 residues. Trimming stripped 8 bases from V and 2 bases from J, with 13 bases between. Per germline, CDR1 MNHEY and CDR2 SVGAGI.

V and J are TRBV7-2 and TRBJ2-7; D ambiguous. V was trimmed by 5 bases and J by 1 base, leaving 9 bases between them. The CDR3 spans 13 residues. Germline V gene sequence: CDR1 SGHTA, CDR2 FQGNSA. The DNA of the CDR3 is TGTGCCAGCAGCCCGGCGACATCCTACGAGCAGTACTTC. It translates to CASSPATSYEQYF.

The chain carries TRBV19 and TRBJ2-1; TRBD2 matches 7 bases. After removal of 5 bases from V and 7 bases from J, the junction contained 8 bases not matched to a gene. CDR1 LNHDA and CDR2 SQIVND come from the germline V gene (reference sequence). CDR3 size: 14 residues. CDR3 loop: CASSSGGSRNEQFF. CDR3 DNA sequence: TGTGCCAGTAGTTCCGGGGGGAGCAGGAATGAGCAGTTCTTC. The complete variable domain, with remaining parts taken from reference TRBV19 and TRBJ2-1, reads DGGITQSPKYLFRKEGQNVTLSCEQNLNHDAMYWYRQDPGQGLRLIYYSQIVNDFQKGDIAEGYSVSREKKESFPLTVTSAQKNPTAFYLCASSSGGSRNEQFFGPGTRLTVL.

CDR3: CASRKAGANYGYTF. CDR3 sequence (DNA): TGTGCCAGCAGGAAGGCCGGGGCTAACTATGGCTACACCTTC. The chain is built from TRBV6-5 and TRBJ1-2; D is undetermined. Germline CDR1 is MNHEY and CDR2 is SVGAGI. This CDR3 contains 14 residues. V dropped 6 bases and J dropped 0 bases, with 11 bases sitting between them.

This clone was counted only a few times. The chain has TRBV19 and TRBJ2-1, with D perhaps TRBD2 (5 bases). The CDR3 has 13 residues. Trimming removed 11 bases at V and 4 bases at J, with 15 bases between. Germline assignment: CDR1 LNHDA and CDR2 SQIVND (reference sequence). CDR3 sequence (DNA): TGTGCCTCCGCGGGCTCCATTTACAATGAGCAGTTCTTC. This encodes CASAGSIYNEQFF.

This clone was recorded once. The gene calls are TRBV5-1 and TRBJ2-1; 7 positions agree with TRBD1. Germline V CDR1 and CDR2: SGHRS, YFSETQ. This CDR3 comprises 14 residues. Trimming cost V 6 bases and J 3 bases; bases outside gene matches: 6. CDR3 protein: CASNLRDSYNEQFF. The CDR3 nucleotides read TGCGCCAGCAATCTCCGGGACAGCTACAATGAGCAGTTCTTC.

The rearrangement joins TRBV19 to TRBJ2-2; D is possibly TRBD1 (5 bases). Between the trimmed V and J ends, which lost 4 bases and 0 bases, there was a span of 9 bases. Germline V lookup: CDR1 LNHDA, CDR2 SQIVND (reference sequence). The CDR3 consists of 15 residues. The CDR3 reads CASSTRRANTGELFF. The CDR3 DNA is TGTGCCAGTAGTACGCGCAGGGCGAACACCGGGGAGCTGTTTTTT.

J is TRBJ1-5 and V is TRBV2, with 8 bases matching TRBD1. The V and J ends lost 6 bases and 6 bases, in that order; junction bases with no gene match: 7. The germline V gene encodes CDR1 SNHLY and CDR2 FYNNEI. The CDR3 has 14 amino acids. CDR3 amino acids: CASRMSGGGQPQHF. The CDR3, as DNA: TGTGCCAGCAGGATGTCAGGGGGCGGTCAGCCCCAGCATTTT.

The rearrangement links TRBV28 to TRBJ1-5; 8 bases align to TRBD1. Losses at the gene ends were 5 bases for V and 1 base for J; bases not matched to a gene: 4. Looked up from germline, CDR1 is MDHEN and CDR2 is SYDVKM. CDR3 size: 15 residues. The CDR3 DNA is TGTGCCAGCAGTATAAGACAGGGGAGCAATCAGCCCCAGCATTTT. Its translation: CASSIRQGSNQPQHF.

The rearrangement links TRBV29-1 to TRBJ1-1, with a weak D call TRBD1 (5 bases). There are 13 residues in the CDR3. V lost 7 bases, J lost 0 bases, and 12 bases lay in between. CDR1 and CDR2 (germline): SQVTM, ANQGSEA. DNA for the CDR3: TGCAGCGCTGAGGGGAGCATGAACACTGAAGCTTTCTTT. It is translated as CSAEGSMNTEAFF.

This chain uses TRBV11-2 with TRBJ1-4; D not certain. Trimming pared 0 bases from V and 8 bases from J, leaving 13 bases between. CDR1 is SGHAT and CDR2 is FQNNGV in the germline V gene. The CDR3 covers 15 residues. CDR3 nucleotide sequence: TGTGCCAGCAGCTTAGATTTCCGGGGAGGAGAAAAACTGTTTTTT. Encoded protein: CASSLDFRGGEKLFF.